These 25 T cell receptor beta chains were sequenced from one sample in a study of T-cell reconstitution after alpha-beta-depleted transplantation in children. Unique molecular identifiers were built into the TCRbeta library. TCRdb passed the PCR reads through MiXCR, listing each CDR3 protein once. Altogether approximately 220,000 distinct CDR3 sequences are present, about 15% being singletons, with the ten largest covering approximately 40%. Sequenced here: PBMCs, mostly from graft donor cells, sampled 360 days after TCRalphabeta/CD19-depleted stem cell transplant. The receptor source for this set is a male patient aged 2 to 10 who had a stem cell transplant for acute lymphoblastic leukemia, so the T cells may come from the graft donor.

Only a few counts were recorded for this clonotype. CDR3 sequence: CASSYGPTGDEQFF. The CDR3 nucleotides read TGTGCCAGCAGCTATGGTCCGACGGGGGATGAGCAGTTCTTC. The chain is built from TRBV28 and TRBJ2-1; tentatively, D is TRBD2 (6 bases). The V gene's germline CDR1 is MDHEN and CDR2 SYDVKM. Trimming shortened V by 6 bases and J by 8 bases, and 17 bases separated the two germline ends. The CDR3 has 14 amino acids.

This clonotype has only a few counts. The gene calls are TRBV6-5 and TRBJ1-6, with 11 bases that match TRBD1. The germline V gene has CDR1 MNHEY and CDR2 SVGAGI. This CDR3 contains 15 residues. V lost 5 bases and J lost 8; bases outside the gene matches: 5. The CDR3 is CASSPRDRGYSPLHF. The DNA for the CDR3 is TGTGCCAGCAGTCCCCGGGACAGGGGGTATTCACCCCTCCACTTT.

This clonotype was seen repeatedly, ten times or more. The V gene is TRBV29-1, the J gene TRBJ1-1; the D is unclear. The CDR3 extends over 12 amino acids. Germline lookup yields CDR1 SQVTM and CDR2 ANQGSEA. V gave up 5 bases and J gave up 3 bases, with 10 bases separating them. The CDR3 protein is CSVLDADTEAFF. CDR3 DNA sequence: TGCAGCGTTCTGGATGCGGACACTGAAGCTTTCTTT.

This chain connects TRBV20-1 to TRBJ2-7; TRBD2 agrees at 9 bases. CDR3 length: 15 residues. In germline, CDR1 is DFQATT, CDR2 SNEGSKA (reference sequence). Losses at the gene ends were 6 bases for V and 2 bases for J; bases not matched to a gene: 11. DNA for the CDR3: TGCAGTGCAACTCCCCAGCGGGAGGTAACCTACGAGCAGTACTTC. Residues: CSATPQREVTYEQYF.

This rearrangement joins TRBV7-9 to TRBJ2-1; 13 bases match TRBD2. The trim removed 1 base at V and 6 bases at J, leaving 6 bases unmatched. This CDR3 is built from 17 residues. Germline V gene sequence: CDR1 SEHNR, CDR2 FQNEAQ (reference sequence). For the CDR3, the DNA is TGTGCCAGCAGCTTAGACAATGGACTAGCGGGAGCCAATGAGCAGTTCTTC. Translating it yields CASSLDNGLAGANEQFF.

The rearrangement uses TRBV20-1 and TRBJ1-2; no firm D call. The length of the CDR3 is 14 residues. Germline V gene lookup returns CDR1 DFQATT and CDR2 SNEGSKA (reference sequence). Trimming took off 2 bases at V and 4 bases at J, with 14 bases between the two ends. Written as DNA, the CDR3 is TGCAGTGCTAGATTCCCCCAATCCCCCTATGGCTACACCTTC. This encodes CSARFPQSPYGYTF.

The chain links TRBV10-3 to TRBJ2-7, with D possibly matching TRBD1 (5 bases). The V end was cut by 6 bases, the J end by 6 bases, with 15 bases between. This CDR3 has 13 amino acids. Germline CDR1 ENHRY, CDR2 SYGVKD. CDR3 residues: CAISRTGESEQYF. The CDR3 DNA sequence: TGTGCCATCAGCCGAACAGGCGAATCCGAGCAGTACTTC.

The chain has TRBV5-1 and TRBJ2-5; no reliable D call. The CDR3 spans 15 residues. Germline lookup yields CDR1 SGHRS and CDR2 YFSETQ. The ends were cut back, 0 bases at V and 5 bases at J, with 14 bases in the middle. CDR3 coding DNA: TGCGCCAGCAGCTTGGCCTCGCAGGTGTTCGAGACCCAGTACTTC. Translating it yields CASSLASQVFETQYF. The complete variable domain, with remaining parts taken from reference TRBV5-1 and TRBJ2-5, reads KAGVTQTPRYLIKTRGQQVTLSCSPISGHRSVSWYQQTPGQGLQFLFEYFSETQRNKGNFPGRFSGRQFSNSRSEMNVSTLELGDSALYLCASSLASQVFETQYFGPGTRLLVL.

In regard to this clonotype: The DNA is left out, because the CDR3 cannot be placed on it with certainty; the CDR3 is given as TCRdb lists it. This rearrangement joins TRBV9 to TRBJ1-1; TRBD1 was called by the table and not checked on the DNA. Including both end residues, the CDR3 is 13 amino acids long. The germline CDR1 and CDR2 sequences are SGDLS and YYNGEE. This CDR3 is CASSVGSGTGRLF.

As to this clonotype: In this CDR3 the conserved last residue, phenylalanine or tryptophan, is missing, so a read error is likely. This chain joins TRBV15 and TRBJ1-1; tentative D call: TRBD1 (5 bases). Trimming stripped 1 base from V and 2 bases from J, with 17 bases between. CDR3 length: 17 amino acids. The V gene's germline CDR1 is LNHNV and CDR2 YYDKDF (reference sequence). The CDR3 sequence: CATSRGGTPIRNTEAFS. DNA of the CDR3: TGTGCCACCAGCAGAGGAGGGACGCCAATAAGAAACACTGAAGCTTTCTCT.

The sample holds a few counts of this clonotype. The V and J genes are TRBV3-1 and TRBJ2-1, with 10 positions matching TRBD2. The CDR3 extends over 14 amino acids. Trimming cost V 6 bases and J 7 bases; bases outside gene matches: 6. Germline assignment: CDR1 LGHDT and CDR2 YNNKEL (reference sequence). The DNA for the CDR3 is TGTGCCAGCAGTGGACTAGCGGCGGGGAATGAGCAGTTCTTC. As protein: CASSGLAAGNEQFF.

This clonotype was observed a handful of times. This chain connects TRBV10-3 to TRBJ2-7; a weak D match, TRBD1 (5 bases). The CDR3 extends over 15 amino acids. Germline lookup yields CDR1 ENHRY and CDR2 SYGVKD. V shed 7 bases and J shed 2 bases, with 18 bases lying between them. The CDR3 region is CAIILRTRGAYEQYF. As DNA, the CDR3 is TGTGCCATCATTCTCCGTACAAGGGGCGCCTACGAGCAGTACTTC.

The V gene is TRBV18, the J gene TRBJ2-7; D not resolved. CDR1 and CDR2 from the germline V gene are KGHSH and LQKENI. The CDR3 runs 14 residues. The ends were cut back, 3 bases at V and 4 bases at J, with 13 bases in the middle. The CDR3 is CASSPVSLTYEQYF. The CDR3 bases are TGTGCCAGCTCACCGGTTAGCCTGACTTACGAGCAGTACTTC.

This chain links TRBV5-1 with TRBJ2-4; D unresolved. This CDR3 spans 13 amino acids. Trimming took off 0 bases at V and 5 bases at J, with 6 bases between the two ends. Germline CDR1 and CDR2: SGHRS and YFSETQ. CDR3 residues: CASSLASQNIQYF. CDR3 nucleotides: TGCGCCAGCAGCTTGGCCTCTCAAAACATTCAGTACTTC.

The CDR3 protein is CASSIVGFGVDEQYF. The CDR3 nucleotides are TGTGCCAGTAGTATAGTGGGATTCGGAGTTGACGAGCAGTACTTC. This sequence joins TRBV19 and TRBJ2-7, with D hard to call. CDR1 and CDR2 from the germline V gene are LNHDA and SQIVND (reference sequence). There are 15 residues in the CDR3. Trimming removed 1 base from V and 5 bases from J, with 15 bases in between. Using reference TRBV19 and TRBJ2-7 for the parts outside the CDR3, the full variable domain is DGGITQSPKYLFRKEGQNVTLSCEQNLNHDAMYWYRQDPGQGLRLIYYSQIVNDFQKGDIAEGYSVSREKKESFPLTVTSAQKNPTAFYLCASSIVGFGVDEQYFGPGTRLTVT.

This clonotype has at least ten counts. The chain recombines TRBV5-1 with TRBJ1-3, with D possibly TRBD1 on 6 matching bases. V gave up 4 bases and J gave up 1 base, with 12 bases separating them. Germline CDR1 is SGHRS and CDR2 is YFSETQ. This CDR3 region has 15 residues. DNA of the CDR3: TGCGCCAGCAGCGTGAACAGGGCGTCTGGAAACACCATATATTTT. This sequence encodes CASSVNRASGNTIYF.

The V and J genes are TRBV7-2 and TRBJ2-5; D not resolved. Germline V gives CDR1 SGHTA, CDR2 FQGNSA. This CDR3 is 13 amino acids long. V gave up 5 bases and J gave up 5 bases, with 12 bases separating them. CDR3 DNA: TGTGCCAGCAGCAAATGGGGATCGGAGACCCAGTACTTC. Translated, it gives CASSKWGSETQYF.

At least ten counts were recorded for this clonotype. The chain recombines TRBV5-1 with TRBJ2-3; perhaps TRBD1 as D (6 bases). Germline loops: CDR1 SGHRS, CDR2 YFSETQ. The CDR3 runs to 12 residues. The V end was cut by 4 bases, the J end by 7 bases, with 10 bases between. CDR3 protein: CASSVDSYTQYF. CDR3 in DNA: TGCGCCAGCAGCGTGGACAGCTATACGCAGTATTTT.

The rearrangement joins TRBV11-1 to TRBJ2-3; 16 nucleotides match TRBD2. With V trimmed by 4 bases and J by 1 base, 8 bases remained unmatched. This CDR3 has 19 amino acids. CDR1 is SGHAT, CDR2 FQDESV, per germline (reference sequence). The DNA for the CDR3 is TGTGCCAGCAGCTCGCAACCGGGACTAGCGGGGGGGCGCACAGATACGCAGTATTTT. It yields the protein CASSSQPGLAGGRTDTQYF.

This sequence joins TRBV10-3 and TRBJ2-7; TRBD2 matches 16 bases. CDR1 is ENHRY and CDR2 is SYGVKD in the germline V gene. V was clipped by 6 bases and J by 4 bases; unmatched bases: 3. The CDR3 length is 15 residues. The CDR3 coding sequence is TGTGCCATCAGGGGGACTAGCGGGGGGGCGTACGAGCAGTACTTC. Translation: CAIRGTSGGAYEQYF.

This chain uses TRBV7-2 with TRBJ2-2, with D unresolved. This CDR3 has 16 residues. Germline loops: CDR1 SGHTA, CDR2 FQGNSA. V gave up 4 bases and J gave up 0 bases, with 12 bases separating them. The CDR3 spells CASSSPTLANTGELFF. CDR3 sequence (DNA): TGTGCCAGCAGCTCGCCGACTCTCGCGAACACCGGGGAGCTGTTTTTT.

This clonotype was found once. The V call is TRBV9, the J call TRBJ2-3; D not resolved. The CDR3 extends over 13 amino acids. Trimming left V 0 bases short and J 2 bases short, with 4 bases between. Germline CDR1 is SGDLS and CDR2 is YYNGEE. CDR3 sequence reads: CASSVVPTDTQYF. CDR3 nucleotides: TGTGCCAGCAGCGTAGTCCCCACAGATACGCAGTATTTT.

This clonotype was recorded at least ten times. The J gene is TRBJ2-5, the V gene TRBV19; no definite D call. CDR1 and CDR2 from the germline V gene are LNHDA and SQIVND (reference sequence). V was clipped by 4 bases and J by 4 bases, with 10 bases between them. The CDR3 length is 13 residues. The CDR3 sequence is CASSRTVPETQYF. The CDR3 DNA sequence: TGTGCCAGTAGTAGGACGGTGCCAGAGACCCAGTACTTC.

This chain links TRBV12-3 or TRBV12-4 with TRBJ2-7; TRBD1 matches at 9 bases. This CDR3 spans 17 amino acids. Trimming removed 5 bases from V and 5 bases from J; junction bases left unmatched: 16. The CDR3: CASSLTRDRDREHEQYF. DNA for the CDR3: TGTGCCAGCAGTCTTACCCGCGACCGGGACAGGGAGCACGAGCAGTACTTC.

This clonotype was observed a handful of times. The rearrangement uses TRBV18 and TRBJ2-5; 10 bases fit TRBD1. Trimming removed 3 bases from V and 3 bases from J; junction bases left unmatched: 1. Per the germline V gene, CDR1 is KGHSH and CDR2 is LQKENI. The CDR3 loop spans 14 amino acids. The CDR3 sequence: CASSPGTGEETQYF. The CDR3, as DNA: TGTGCCAGCTCACCCGGGACAGGGGAAGAGACCCAGTACTTC.